Following are 16 T cell receptor beta chains from one sample sequenced in a study of OX40 agonist ivuxolimab in advanced cancers. Clones were sequenced by immunoSEQ multiplex PCR, and TCRdb holds only the in-frame ones, with some missing. The sample has some 41,000 clones, approximately 90% seen once. The sample consisted of CD4+ or CD8+ T cells sorted from blood, taken in a trial of the OX40 agonist ivuxolimab. Receptor source: an adult with an advanced solid tumor such as melanoma, head and neck, liver or kidney cancer.

The J gene is TRBJ1-3, the V gene TRBV2; possible D gene TRBD1, 5 bases. CDR3 size: 12 residues. The V end lost 9 bases, the J end lost 2 bases, and 8 bases lay between the germline ends. Germline V gene lookup returns CDR1 SNHLY and CDR2 FYNNEI. The CDR3 DNA reads TGTGCCAGACTGGGGGCTGGAAACACCATATATTTT. Its translation is CARLGAGNTIYF.

This chain joins TRBV19 and TRBJ2-3; a weak D match, TRBD2 (6 bases). Germline CDR1 is LNHDA and CDR2 is SQIVND (reference sequence). This CDR3 comprises 15 residues. Trimming took 10 bases from V and 0 from J, leaving 17 bases between them. CDR3 in DNA: TGTGCCACCACTACTACTAGCCTGAGCACAGATACGCAGTATTTT. Its translation is CATTTTSLSTDTQYF. Filled out from reference TRBV19 and TRBJ2-3, the complete variable domain reads DGGITQSPKYLFRKEGQNVTLSCEQNLNHDAMYWYRQDPGQGLRLIYYSQIVNDFQKGDIAEGYSVSREKKESFPLTVTSAQKNPTAFYLCATTTTSLSTDTQYFGPGTRLTVL.

The chain is built from TRBV7-9 and TRBJ2-5; D might be TRBD2 (5 bases). Looked up from germline, CDR1 is SEHNR and CDR2 is FQNEAQ (reference sequence). Trimming left V 4 bases short and J 0 bases short, with 6 bases between. The length of the CDR3 is 13 residues. The DNA for the CDR3 is TGTGCCAGCAGCTCCGGGAACCAAGAGACCCAGTACTTC. Translation: CASSSGNQETQYF.

The V call is TRBV28, the J call TRBJ2-7; the D call may be TRBD1 or TRBD2 (6 bases each). Germline CDR1 reads MDHEN; CDR2 reads SYDVKM. The CDR3 sequence is 12 residues long. V gave up 6 bases and J gave up 4 bases, with 10 bases separating them. The CDR3 protein is CASRRGRYEQYF. The DNA of the CDR3 is TGTGCCAGCAGAAGGGGGAGGTACGAGCAGTACTTC.

The V and J genes are TRBV30 and TRBJ2-1; 9 bases are a match to TRBD1. V lost 2 bases to trimming and J lost 5 bases; unmatched junction nucleotides: 4. Per germline, CDR1 GTSNPN and CDR2 SVGIG (reference sequence). The CDR3 covers 14 residues. CDR3: CAWSPWTGDNEQFF. CDR3 DNA sequence: TGTGCCTGGAGTCCGTGGACAGGGGACAATGAGCAGTTCTTC.

This chain connects TRBV27 to TRBJ2-7; 7 bases align to TRBD2. Looked up from germline, CDR1 is MNHEY and CDR2 is SMNVEV (reference sequence). Trimming at V came to 3 bases and at J to 0 bases, leaving 5 bases not matched to a gene. The CDR3 length is 15 residues. As DNA, the CDR3 is TGTGCCAGCAGTTTGCTGGGGGGGGGCTCCTACGAGCAGTACTTC. Translation gives CASSLLGGGSYEQYF.

J is TRBJ2-1 and V is TRBV4-1; D gene ambiguous. The germline CDR1 and CDR2 sequences are MGHRA and YSYEKL. The CDR3 is 18 residues long. Between the trimmed V and J ends, which lost 2 bases and 4 bases, there was a span of 21 bases. CDR3 sequence reads: CASSQSHPQRSGYNEQFF. CDR3 nucleotides: TGCGCCAGCAGCCAAAGCCATCCACAGAGGTCTGGGTACAATGAGCAGTTCTTC.

This chain joins TRBV15 and TRBJ2-7; D remains ambiguous. Germline loops: CDR1 LNHNV, CDR2 YYDKDF (reference sequence). The CDR3 sequence is 11 residues long. The V gene lost 1 base and the J gene lost 7 bases, with 5 bases spanning the gap. The CDR3 nucleotides are TGTGCCACCAGCAGAGCTGCAGAGCAGTACTTC. Its translation is CATSRAAEQYF.

A remark on this clone: A read error may explain this, as a much larger clone is one base away. V is TRBV4-1 and J is TRBJ1-1, with D unresolved. Germline-derived CDR1 and CDR2 are MGHRA and YSYEKL. The CDR3 is 14 amino acids. Trimming took off 1 base at V and 2 bases at J, with 8 bases between the two ends. CDR3 residues: CASSQVSANTEAFF. CDR3 nucleotide sequence: TGCGCCAGCAGCCAAGTGTCAGCTAACACTGAAGCTTTCTTT.

J is TRBJ2-2 and V is TRBV11-2; D gene unclear. The germline CDR1 and CDR2 sequences are SGHAT and FQNNGV. V shed 2 bases and J shed 3 bases, with 4 bases lying between them. This CDR3 has 13 residues. The CDR3: CASSLLYTGELFF. CDR3 DNA: TGTGCCAGCAGCTTACTATACACCGGGGAGCTGTTTTTT.

This clone is medium-sized in the sample. The chain joins TRBV9 to TRBJ2-7; D not resolved. V gave up 0 bases and J gave up 3 bases, with 13 bases separating them. The CDR3 contains 15 residues. Per the germline V gene, CDR1 is SGDLS and CDR2 is YYNGEE. CDR3 amino acids: CASSVGRNAHYEQYF. CDR3 coding DNA: TGTGCCAGCAGCGTAGGAAGGAATGCCCACTACGAGCAGTACTTC.

This clone was seen a few times. The chain uses TRBV19 and TRBJ1-5; D is unclear. Trimming pared 11 bases from V and 7 bases from J, leaving 6 bases between. The CDR3 totals 9 residues. Germline values: CDR1 LNHDA, CDR2 SQIVND (reference sequence). The CDR3 spells CAWLQPQHF. CDR3 nucleotides: TGTGCCTGGCTCCAGCCCCAGCATTTT.

This chain connects TRBV9 to TRBJ2-7; maybe TRBD1 (6 bases). The CDR3 spans 15 residues. Per the germline V gene, CDR1 is SGDLS and CDR2 is YYNGEE. V shed 0 bases and J shed 2 bases, with 12 bases lying between them. CDR3 nucleotides: TGTGCCAGCAGCGTAGGCCCAGGGGCGACCTACGAGCAGTACTTC. Protein: CASSVGPGATYEQYF. The complete variable domain, with remaining parts taken from reference TRBV9 and TRBJ2-7, reads DSGVTQTPKHLITATGQRVTLRCSPRSGDLSVYWYQQSLDQGLQFLIQYYNGEERAKGNILERFSAQQFPDLHSELNLSSLELGDSALYFCASSVGPGATYEQYFGPGTRLTVT.

This clone was counted between two and nine times. The chain couples TRBV2 to TRBJ2-1, with TRBD2 matching 14 bases. Germline assignment: CDR1 SNHLY and CDR2 FYNNEI. This CDR3 is built from 14 residues. With 8 bases clipped from V and 6 bases from J, the junction kept 3 bases outside the gene matches. CDR3 sequence (DNA): TGTGCCAGCGGGACTAGCGGGAGCTTCAATGAGCAGTTCTTC. It is translated as CASGTSGSFNEQFF.

The V and J genes are TRBV15 and TRBJ2-7, with D possibly matching TRBD2 (6 bases). The CDR3 runs 15 residues. The V and J ends lost 3 bases and 4 bases respectively, with 16 bases between them. Germline V lookup: CDR1 LNHNV, CDR2 YYDKDF (reference sequence). CDR3 amino acids: CATSSGRLGRYEQYF. The CDR3 DNA sequence: TGTGCCACCAGCAGTGGTCGGCTTGGGAGGTACGAGCAGTACTTC.

This chain links TRBV6-5 with TRBJ2-3; TRBD1 matches at 9 bases. Germline CDR1 reads MNHEY; CDR2 reads SVGAGI. The CDR3 extends over 15 amino acids. J was trimmed by 1 base and V by 4 bases; bases with no gene match: 3. The CDR3 DNA reads as TGTGCCAGCAGTTCTACAGGGGGCCGCACAGATACGCAGTATTTT. Translating it yields CASSSTGGRTDTQYF.